This TCR beta chain comes out of a study of metastatic and nonmetastatic thyroid tumors (dated by TCRdb to the early 2020s). Describing the broader study: Repertoires were compared across peripheral blood and tumor or nodule tissue samples from malignant and benign thyroid patients. Results and caveats for the whole study, not just this receptor: TCR beta diversity was reported as significantly higher in malignant tumors than in benign nodules, in both blood and tumor samples.

In this sample, this clone turned up a few times. Its cognate antigen has yet to be identified. Nothing much larger sits one base from this clone, and base qualities are not available. Reading from cysteine to phenylalanine, the CDR3 counts 13 amino acids. CDR3 DNA is the only sequence kept; it has 39 bases, read in frame from the first base. Trimming removed 6 bases from V and 2 bases from J, leaving 9 bases between the germline ends. CDR1 and CDR2 (MNHNS, SASEGT) derive from the germline V gene. Library method: PCR. Sequencing was performed on an Illumina HiSeq 4000. The TCR beta-chain CDR3 region of each patient was profiled by high-throughput sequencing. The published analysis was carried out like this. CDR3 differences across clinicopathological groups were used to build a classifier for discriminating distant-metastatic papillary thyroid cancer patients. To measure repertoire diversity the researchers used the Shannon index, while the Morisita-Horn index served to gauge how similar the tumor and blood repertoires were. TCRdb handled the public reads itself, with Q25 trimming in fastp and clone calling in MiXCR, and kept productive beta chains. These V and J calls rely on TCRdb rather than the paper's analysis. The sample table lists some 25,000 clones, 15% to 20% of them with a count of one. The ten largest clones capture approximately 4.6% of the sample.

None of the patients had been given any treatment before thyroid surgery. Patient clinical samples collected from 2012 to 2018 were retrospectively analysed using T-cell receptor beta sequencing. This TCR came from a male donor with papillary thyroid cancer or a benign thyroid nodule (not recorded which). Some clones in this sample may be carry-over from other donors' samples. The sample taken for sequencing was blood. Rearrangement joined TRBV6-1 to TRBJ2-3; 6 matching bases give a weak D call of TRBD1. CDR3 sequence: CASSRTATDTQYF. The nucleotide sequence is given as TGTGCCAGCAGCAGGACAGCCACAGATACGCAGTATTTT.